This TCR beta chain appears in the sequencing data of a study of Ad26.COV2.S vaccination and SARS-CoV-2 variants. As for the study in general: Dosing was one shot or two shots 56 days apart. Study results and caveats: Marked by substantial breadth, spike-specific CD8+ and CD4+ T cell responses were reportedly seen after vaccination.

Regarding this clone: Its antigen is not known.

This sample's treatment: roughly 18 received Ad26.COV2.S at low or high dose, single or two shots; 5 received placebo; per-sample allocation not given. On day 63 after the first injection, vaccine and placebo recipients gave samples. At a Boston site, the person donating was an adult of 18-55 years. The protocol was immunoSEQ multiplex PCR, while the TCRdb copy is restricted to in-frame clones and leaves out a portion. Here the sample spans about 680,000 clones, 70% to 90% being singletons. This receptor was identified in a person aged 18-60 years who received the Ad26.COV2.S COVID-19 vaccine or a placebo. The source material was peripheral blood, sampled in a trial of Ad26.COV2.S vaccine versus placebo.

CDR3 bases: TGTGCCAGCAGCGTAGCCGGGACAGGGGTTAGAGGCTATGGCTACACCTTC. It codes for CASSVAGTGVRGYGYTF. The chain joins TRBV9 to TRBJ1-2; 10 positions agree with TRBD1. The CDR3 contains 17 residues. J lost 4 bases, V lost 0 bases, and 9 bases had no gene match. Germline V gives CDR1 SGDLS, CDR2 YYNGEE.